This T cell receptor (beta chain) was sequenced in a study of OX40 agonist ivuxolimab in advanced cancers. With respect to the entire study: Ivuxolimab was a fully human IgG2 agonistic monoclonal antibody targeting the costimulatory receptor OX40 (CD134). Intravenous ivuxolimab was administered to patients every 2 weeks at six dose levels: 0.01, 0.1, 0.3, 1.5, 3 and 10 mg/kg. Of the roughly 50 dose-escalation patients, hepatocellular carcinoma was present in around 20, melanoma in roughly 15, renal cell carcinoma in 9 and head and neck cancer in 9. A male proportion of around 83% and a mean age of approximately 61 years, ranging from about 23 to 79, were recorded for the dose-escalation cohort. Prior anti-PD-1, anti-PD-L1 or anti-CTLA-4 therapy was permitted, and approximately 41% of dose-escalation patients had received checkpoint inhibitors. Three dose-escalation patients achieved partial responses, one with hepatocellular carcinoma and two with cutaneous melanoma. Peripheral TCRbeta sequencing was intended to test whether TCR sequence diversity was altered and clonal T-cell expansion was caused by ivuxolimab. The paper reports the monotherapy dose-escalation portion (N = 52 patients) of the phase I ivuxolimab trial. On the study overall, not on this receptor specifically: On average, CD8+ T cells showed more expanded clones than CD4+ T cells after ivuxolimab. Partial responders in the 0.1-3.0 mg/kg groups had among the lowest normalized peripheral clonal expansion, especially among CD8+ T cells. At doses from 0.1 to 3.0 mg/kg, clonal expansion was seen in both CD4+ and CD8+ blood T cells between baseline and week 6. Low levels of normalized T-cell clonal expansion were also seen in some nonresponding patients. The antigen specificity of the clonally expanded peripheral T cells was not determined.

Comment on this clone: What this receptor recognizes is not known. It has no much larger one-base neighbor in the sample; base qualities were not kept.

For sequencing of the TCRbeta CDR3 region, genomic DNA was extracted from the sorted cells. The immunoSEQ Assay was used to sequence the TCRbeta CDR3 regions. TCRdb re-hosts the immuneACCESS table, in-frame sequences only. Its copies lack some clones; in the studies checked, an unresolved V gene accounts for under half of them, and the cause for the rest is not known. Present in this sample are around 79,000 clones, almost 90% of which were seen just once. The top ten clonotypes cover over 0.75% of the sample. The germline V gene supplies CDR1 KGHSH and CDR2 LQKENI. From V the trimming removes 3 bases and from J it removes 10 bases, while the gene matches leave 6 bases of the junction unaccounted for. The CDR3 contains 13 residues, cysteine and phenylalanine counted. The only DNA kept is the CDR3, 39 bases in frame from the first base. The trial excluded patients who had a history of autoimmune disease or were on systemic immunosuppression. Peripheral blood for TCR sequencing was collected from all dose cohorts at baseline, on cycle 4 day 1, and on cycle 7 day 1. Samples were obtained from an open-label, multicenter, first-in-human phase I dose-escalation trial of ivuxolimab. Adults with locally advanced or metastatic melanoma, renal cell carcinoma, hepatocellular carcinoma or head and neck squamous cell carcinoma were enrolled in the trial. Before TCR sequencing, CD4+ and CD8+ T cells were separately sorted from peripheral blood.

This sequence originates from an adult with an advanced solid tumor such as melanoma, head and neck, liver or kidney cancer. Sequenced material: CD4+ or CD8+ T cells sorted from blood, taken in a trial of the OX40 agonist ivuxolimab. This chain joins TRBV18 to TRBJ2-1; a stretch of 7 junction bases matches TRBD2. The nucleotides read TGTGCCAGCTCACCCCCCGGGAGGTCCGAGCAGTTCTTC. Translated, this gives CASSPPGRSEQFF.